This entry lists 7 T cell receptor beta chains sequenced from one sample in a study of patients and donors after allogeneic stem cell transplantation. TCRdb processed the RT-PCR reads anew with MiXCR; each CDR3 protein has one entry. The data contain roughly 180,000 distinct CDR3 sequences, around two fifths of them singletons. The sequencing sample was made of blood, either unsorted or a sorted T cell fraction (not recorded which). The source of these receptors is a human donor who was either an allogeneic HSCT recipient or a stem cell or donor lymphocyte infusion donor (not recorded which). It is not recorded whose cells these are; they may come from a transplant donor.

J is TRBJ1-1 and V is TRBV18; D is unclear. Trimming stripped 3 bases from V and 7 bases from J, with 9 bases between. This CDR3 is built from 12 residues. The V gene's germline CDR1 is KGHSH and CDR2 LQKENI. As DNA, the CDR3 is TGTGCCAGCTCACCCAGAGTGGATGAAGCTTTCTTT. It yields the protein CASSPRVDEAFF.

This clonotype was counted between two and nine times. V usage is TRBV12-3 or TRBV12-4 and J usage is TRBJ2-3, with no clear D. Trimming removed 5 bases at V and 2 bases at J, with 20 bases between. The CDR3 is 17 residues long. The CDR3 DNA is TGTGCCAGCAGTCTACATAGGCTGACTGCCCCCACAGATACGCAGTATTTT. Protein sequence: CASSLHRLTAPTDTQYF.

This clonotype was found once. The V call is TRBV12-3 or TRBV12-4, the J call TRBJ2-1; 11 bases map to TRBD1. Germline trimming cut 2 bases from V and 8 bases from J; bases unmatched to any gene: 11. The CDR3 has 17 amino acids. The chain's CDR3 is CASSLLVGTGGSYEQFF. The CDR3 coding sequence is TGTGCCAGCAGTTTACTTGTTGGGACAGGGGGATCTTATGAGCAGTTCTTC.

This clonotype was seen a handful of times. The J gene is TRBJ1-1, the V gene TRBV6-2 or TRBV6-3; D unclear. This CDR3 contains 15 residues. Germline-derived CDR1 and CDR2 are MNHEY and SVGEGT. The V and J ends lost 2 bases and 10 bases respectively, with 20 bases between them. Here the CDR3 reads CASSYLMGSGPAAFF. In DNA form, the CDR3 reads TGTGCCAGCAGTTACCTGATGGGATCTGGACCCGCAGCTTTCTTT.

The chain uses TRBV29-1 and TRBJ2-3; TRBD1 might be the D (6 bases). The germline V gene has CDR1 SQVTM and CDR2 ANQGSEA. V was trimmed by 4 bases and J by 6 bases, leaving 14 bases between them. The CDR3 totals 13 residues. The CDR3 region is CSVARQETDTQYF. CDR3 nucleotide sequence: TGCAGCGTTGCTAGACAGGAGACGGATACGCAGTATTTT.

This clonotype appeared a few times. Here the CDR3 DNA reads TGCAGTGCTAGACCCTTTCACAGGGGGGAAACTGAAGCTTTCTTT. This codes for CSARPFHRGETEAFF. The rearrangement uses TRBV20-1 and TRBJ1-1, with 8 bases fitting TRBD1. Germline CDR1 reads DFQATT; CDR2 reads SNEGSKA (reference sequence). Trimming cost V 2 bases and J 5 bases; bases outside gene matches: 10. The CDR3 extends over 15 amino acids.

The chain employs TRBV4-3 and TRBJ1-1, with 9 bases identical to TRBD1. V trimming: 1 base; J trimming: 4 bases; junction bases outside the gene matches: 4. The germline CDR1 and CDR2 sequences are LGHNA and YSLEER. The CDR3 consists of 15 residues. CDR3 nucleotides: TGCGCCAGCAGCCAAGGGGACAGGGTAGTCACTGAAGCTTTCTTT. It encodes CASSQGDRVVTEAFF.